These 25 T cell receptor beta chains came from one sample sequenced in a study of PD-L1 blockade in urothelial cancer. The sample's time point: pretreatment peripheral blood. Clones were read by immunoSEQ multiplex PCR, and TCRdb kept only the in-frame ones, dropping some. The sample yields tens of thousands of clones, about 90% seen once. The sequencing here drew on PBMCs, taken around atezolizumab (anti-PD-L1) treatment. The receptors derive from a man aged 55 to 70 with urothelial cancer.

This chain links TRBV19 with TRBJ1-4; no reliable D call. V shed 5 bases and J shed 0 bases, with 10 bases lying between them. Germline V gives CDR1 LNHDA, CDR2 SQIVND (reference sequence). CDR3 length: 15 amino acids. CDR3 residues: CASSPPQSTNEKLFF. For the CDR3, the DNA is TGTGCCAGTAGTCCCCCGCAGTCAACTAATGAAAAACTGTTTTTT.

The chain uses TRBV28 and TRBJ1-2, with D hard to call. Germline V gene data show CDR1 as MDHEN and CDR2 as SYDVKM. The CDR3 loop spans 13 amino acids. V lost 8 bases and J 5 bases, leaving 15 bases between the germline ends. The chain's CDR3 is CASRSGRLYGYTF. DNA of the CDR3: TGTGCCAGCCGCTCCGGCCGACTATATGGCTACACCTTC.

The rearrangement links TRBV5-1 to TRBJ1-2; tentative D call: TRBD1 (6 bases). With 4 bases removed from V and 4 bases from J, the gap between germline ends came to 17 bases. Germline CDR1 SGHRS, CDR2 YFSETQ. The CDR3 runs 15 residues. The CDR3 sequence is CASSTRAGQSYGYTF. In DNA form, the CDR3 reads TGCGCCAGCAGCACCCGTGCAGGACAGTCCTATGGCTACACCTTC.

The CDR3 DNA reads as TGTGCCAGCAGGCCTGACAGCTACTATGGCTACACCTTC. Amino acid sequence: CASRPDSYYGYTF. The rearrangement uses TRBV6-1 and TRBJ1-2; tentatively, D is TRBD1 (5 bases). V lost 6 bases to trimming and J lost 3 bases, with 11 bases between them. CDR3 size: 13 residues. Germline loops: CDR1 MNHNS, CDR2 SASEGT.

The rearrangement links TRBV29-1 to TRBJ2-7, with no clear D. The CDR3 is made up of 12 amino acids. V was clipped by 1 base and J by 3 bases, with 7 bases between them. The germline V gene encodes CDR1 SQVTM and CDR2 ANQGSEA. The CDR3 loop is CSVEVVRYEQYF. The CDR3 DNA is TGCAGCGTTGAAGTAGTCCGCTACGAGCAGTACTTC.

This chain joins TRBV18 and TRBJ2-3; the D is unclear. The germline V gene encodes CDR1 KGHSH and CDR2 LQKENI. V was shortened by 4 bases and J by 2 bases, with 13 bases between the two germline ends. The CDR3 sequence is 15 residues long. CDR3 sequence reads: CASSQDPIATDTQYF. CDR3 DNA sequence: TGTGCCAGCTCACAAGATCCTATAGCCACAGATACGCAGTATTTT.

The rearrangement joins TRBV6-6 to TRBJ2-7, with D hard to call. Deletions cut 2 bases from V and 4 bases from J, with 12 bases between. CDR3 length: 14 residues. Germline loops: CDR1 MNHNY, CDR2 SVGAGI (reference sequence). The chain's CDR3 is CASSYGDRAYEQYF. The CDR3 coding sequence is TGTGCCAGCAGTTACGGAGACCGCGCATACGAGCAGTACTTC.

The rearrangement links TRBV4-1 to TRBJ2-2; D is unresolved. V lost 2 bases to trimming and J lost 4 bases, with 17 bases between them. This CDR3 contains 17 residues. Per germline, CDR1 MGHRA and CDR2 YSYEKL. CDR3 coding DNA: TGCGCCAGCAGCCAATTGGAACAGCAGGCCATCACCGGGGAGCTGTTTTTT. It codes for CASSQLEQQAITGELFF.

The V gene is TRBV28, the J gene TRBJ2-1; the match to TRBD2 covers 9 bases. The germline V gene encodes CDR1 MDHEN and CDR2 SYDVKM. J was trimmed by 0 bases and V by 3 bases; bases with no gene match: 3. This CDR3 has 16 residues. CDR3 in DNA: TGTGCCAGCAGTTTTGCGCGGGGGGGCTCCTACAATGAGCAGTTCTTC. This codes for CASSFARGGSYNEQFF. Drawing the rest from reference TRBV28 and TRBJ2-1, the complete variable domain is DVKVTQSSRYLVKRTGEKVFLECVQDMDHENMFWYRQDPGLGLRLIYFSYDVKMKEKGDIPEGYSVSREKKERFSLILESASTNQTSMYLCASSFARGGSYNEQFFGPGTRLTVL.

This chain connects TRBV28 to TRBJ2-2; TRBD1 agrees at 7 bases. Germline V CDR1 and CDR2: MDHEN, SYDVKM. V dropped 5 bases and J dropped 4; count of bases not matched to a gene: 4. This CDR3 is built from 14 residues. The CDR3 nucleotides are TGTGCCAGCAGTAGACAGGGTTTCACCGGGGAGCTGTTTTTT. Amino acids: CASSRQGFTGELFF. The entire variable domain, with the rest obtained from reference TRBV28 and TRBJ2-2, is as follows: DVKVTQSSRYLVKRTGEKVFLECVQDMDHENMFWYRQDPGLGLRLIYFSYDVKMKEKGDIPEGYSVSREKKERFSLILESASTNQTSMYLCASSRQGFTGELFFGEGSRLTVL.

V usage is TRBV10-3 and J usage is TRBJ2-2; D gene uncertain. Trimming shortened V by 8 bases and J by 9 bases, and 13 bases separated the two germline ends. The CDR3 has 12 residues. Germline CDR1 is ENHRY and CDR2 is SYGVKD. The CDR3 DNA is TGTGCCATCGGGCTCCCTGGATGGGAGCTGTTTTTT. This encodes CAIGLPGWELFF.

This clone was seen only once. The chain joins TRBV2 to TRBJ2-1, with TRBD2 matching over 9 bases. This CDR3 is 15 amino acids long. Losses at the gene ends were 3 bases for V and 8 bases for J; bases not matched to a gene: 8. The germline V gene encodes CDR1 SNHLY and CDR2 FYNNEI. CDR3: CASSDNGLASDEQFF. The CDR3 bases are TGTGCCAGCAGTGATAATGGACTAGCGTCGGATGAGCAGTTCTTC.

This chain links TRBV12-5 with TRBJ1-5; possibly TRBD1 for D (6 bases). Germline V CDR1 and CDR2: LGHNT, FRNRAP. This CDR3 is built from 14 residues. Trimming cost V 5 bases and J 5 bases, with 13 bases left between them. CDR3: CASGQDSRDQPQHF. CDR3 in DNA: TGTGCTAGTGGTCAGGACAGCCGGGATCAGCCCCAGCATTTT.

This chain's CDR3 is CASGPPLHF. The CDR3 nucleotides read TGTGCCAGTGGCCCACCCCTCCACTTT. The chain employs TRBV19 and TRBJ1-6; unclear D gene. Germline V CDR1 and CDR2: LNHDA, SQIVND (reference sequence). V lost 8 bases, J lost 11 bases, and 4 bases lay in between. This CDR3 is built from 9 residues.

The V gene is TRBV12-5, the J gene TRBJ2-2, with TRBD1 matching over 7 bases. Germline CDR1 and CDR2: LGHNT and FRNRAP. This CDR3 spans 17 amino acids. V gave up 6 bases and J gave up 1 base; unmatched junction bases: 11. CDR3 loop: CASGTTSGTVNTGELFF. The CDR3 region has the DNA TGTGCTAGTGGCACTACATCCGGGACAGTGAACACCGGGGAGCTGTTTTTT.

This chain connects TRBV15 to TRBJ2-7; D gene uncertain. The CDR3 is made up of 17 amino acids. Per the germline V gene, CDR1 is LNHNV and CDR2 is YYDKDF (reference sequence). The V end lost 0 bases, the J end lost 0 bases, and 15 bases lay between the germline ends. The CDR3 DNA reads TGTGCCACCAGCAGAGATCTGAGTCAGGCCCTCTCCTACGAGCAGTACTTC. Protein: CATSRDLSQALSYEQYF.

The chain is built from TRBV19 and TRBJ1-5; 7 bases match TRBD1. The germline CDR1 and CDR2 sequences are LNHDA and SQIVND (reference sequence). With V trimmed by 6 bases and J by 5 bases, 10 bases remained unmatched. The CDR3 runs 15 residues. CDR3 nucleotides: TGTGCCAGTAGGTCAGGGGACAGAAATTATCAGCCCCAGCATTTT. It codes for CASRSGDRNYQPQHF. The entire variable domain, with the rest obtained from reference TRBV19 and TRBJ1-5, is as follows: DGGITQSPKYLFRKEGQNVTLSCEQNLNHDAMYWYRQDPGQGLRLIYYSQIVNDFQKGDIAEGYSVSREKKESFPLTVTSAQKNPTAFYLCASRSGDRNYQPQHFGDGTRLSIL.

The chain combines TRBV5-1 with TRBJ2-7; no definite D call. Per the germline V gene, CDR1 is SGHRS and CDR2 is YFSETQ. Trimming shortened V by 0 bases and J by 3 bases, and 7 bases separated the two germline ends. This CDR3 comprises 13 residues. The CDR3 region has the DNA TGCGCCAGCAGCTTGGAAGCAGGCTACGAGCAGTACTTC. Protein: CASSLEAGYEQYF.

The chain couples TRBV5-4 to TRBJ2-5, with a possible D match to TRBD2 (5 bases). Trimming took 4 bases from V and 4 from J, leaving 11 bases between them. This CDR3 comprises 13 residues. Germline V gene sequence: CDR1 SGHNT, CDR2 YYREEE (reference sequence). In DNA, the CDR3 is TGTGCCAGCAGCCCAACTAGAGCAGAGACCCAGTACTTC. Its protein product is CASSPTRAETQYF. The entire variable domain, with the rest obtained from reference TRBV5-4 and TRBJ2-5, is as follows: ETGVTQSPTHLIKTRGQQVTLRCSSQSGHNTVSWYQQALGQGPQFIFQYYREEENGRGNFPPRFSGLQFPNYSSELNVNALELDDSALYLCASSPTRAETQYFGPGTRLLVL.

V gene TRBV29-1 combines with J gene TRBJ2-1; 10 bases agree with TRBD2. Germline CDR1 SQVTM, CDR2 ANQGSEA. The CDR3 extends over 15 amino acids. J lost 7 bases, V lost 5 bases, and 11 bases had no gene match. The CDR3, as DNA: TGCAGCGTTCCCGTCGTAGCGGGGGGCTATAATGAGCAGTTCTTC. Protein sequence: CSVPVVAGGYNEQFF.

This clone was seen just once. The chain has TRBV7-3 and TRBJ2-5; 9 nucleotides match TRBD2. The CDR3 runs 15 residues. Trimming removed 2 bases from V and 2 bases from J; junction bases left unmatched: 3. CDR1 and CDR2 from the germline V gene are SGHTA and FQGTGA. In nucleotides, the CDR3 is TGTGCCAGCAGCTTAGCGGGGGGGTCACAAGAGACCCAGTACTTC. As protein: CASSLAGGSQETQYF.

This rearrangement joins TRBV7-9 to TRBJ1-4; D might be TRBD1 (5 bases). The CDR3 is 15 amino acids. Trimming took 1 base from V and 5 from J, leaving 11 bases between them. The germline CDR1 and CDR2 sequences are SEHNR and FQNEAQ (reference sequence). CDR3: CASSLESGWNEKLFF. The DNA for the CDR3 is TGTGCCAGCAGCTTAGAGTCAGGGTGGAATGAAAAACTGTTTTTT.

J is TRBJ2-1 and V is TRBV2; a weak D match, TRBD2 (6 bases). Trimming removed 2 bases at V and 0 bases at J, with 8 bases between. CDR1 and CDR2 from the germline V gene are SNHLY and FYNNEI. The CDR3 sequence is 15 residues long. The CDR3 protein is CASSELATSYNEQFF. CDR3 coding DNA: TGTGCCAGCAGTGAACTAGCGACCTCCTACAATGAGCAGTTCTTC.

The CDR3 loop is CASSVEYRAYEQYF. As DNA, the CDR3 is TGTGCCAGCAGCGTAGAGTACAGAGCCTACGAGCAGTACTTC. The rearrangement links TRBV9 to TRBJ2-7; no definite D call. Trimming removed 0 bases at V and 2 bases at J, with 9 bases between. CDR1 is SGDLS and CDR2 is YYNGEE in the germline V gene. This CDR3 is 14 amino acids long.

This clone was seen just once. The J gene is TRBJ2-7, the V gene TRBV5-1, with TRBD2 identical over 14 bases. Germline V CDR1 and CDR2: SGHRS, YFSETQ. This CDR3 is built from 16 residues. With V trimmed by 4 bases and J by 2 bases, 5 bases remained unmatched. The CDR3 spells CASSPQTSGGAYEQYF. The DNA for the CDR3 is TGCGCCAGCAGCCCGCAGACTAGCGGGGGGGCCTACGAGCAGTACTTC.